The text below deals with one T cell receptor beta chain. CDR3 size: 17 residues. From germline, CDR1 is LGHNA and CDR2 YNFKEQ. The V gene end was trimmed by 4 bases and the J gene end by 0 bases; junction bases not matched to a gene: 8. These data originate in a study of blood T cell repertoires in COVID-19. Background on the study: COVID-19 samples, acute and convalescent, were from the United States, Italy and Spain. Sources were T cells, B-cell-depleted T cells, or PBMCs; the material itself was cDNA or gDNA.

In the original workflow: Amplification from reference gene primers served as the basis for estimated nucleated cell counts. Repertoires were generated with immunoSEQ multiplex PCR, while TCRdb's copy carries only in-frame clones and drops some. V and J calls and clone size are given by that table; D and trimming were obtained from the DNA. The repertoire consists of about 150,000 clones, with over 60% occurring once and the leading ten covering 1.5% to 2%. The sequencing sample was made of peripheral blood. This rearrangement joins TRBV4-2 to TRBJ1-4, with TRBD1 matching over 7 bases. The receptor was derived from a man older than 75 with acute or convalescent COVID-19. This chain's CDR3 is CASSRGQMGATNEKLFF. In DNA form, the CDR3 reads TGTGCCAGCAGCCGGGGACAGATGGGGGCAACTAATGAAAAACTGTTTTTT.